These 22 T cell receptor beta chains came from one sample sequenced in a study of siplizumab effects on memory and regulatory T cells. Assay used: immunoSEQ multiplex PCR; TCRdb lists only in-frame clones, some missing. The table shows 94,000 or so clones, with roughly 96% occurring only once. Input material: naive CD4+ T cells sorted from blood. Receptor source: a human donor in good health.

A word on this clone: Other DNA sequences of this sample code for an identical CDR3. This rearrangement joins TRBV19 to TRBJ2-7; D remains ambiguous. The CDR3 runs 14 residues. The V and J ends lost 0 bases and 3 bases respectively, with 9 bases between them. Germline V gene sequence: CDR1 LNHDA, CDR2 SQIVND (reference sequence). The DNA of the CDR3 is TGTGCCAGTAGTATAGAACCGGGTAACTACGAGCAGTACTTC. It encodes CASSIEPGNYEQYF.

The gene calls are TRBV1 and TRBJ1-5. TRBV1 constitutes a pseudogene. The CDR3 contains 20 residues. Here the CDR3 DNA reads TGCACCAGCAGCCAAGACTCAGGACCGGGCCTTAAGAATAGCAATCAGCCCCAGCATTTT. It codes for CTSSQDSGPGLKNSNQPQHF.

The chain joins TRBV6-5 to TRBJ1-1; 9 bases match TRBD1. The V gene's germline CDR1 is MNHEY and CDR2 SVGAGI. V shed 5 bases, J shed 1 base, and the junction held 2 bases outside the gene matches. The CDR3 is 14 amino acids. CDR3 protein: CASSRTGANTEAFF. The DNA of the CDR3 is TGTGCCAGCAGTCGGACAGGGGCGAACACTGAAGCTTTCTTT.

As for this clone: The sample contains more than one DNA sequence encoding this CDR3. The rearrangement uses TRBV28 and TRBJ2-3; TRBD2 matches 10 bases. This CDR3 region has 15 residues. The germline gives CDR1 MDHEN, CDR2 SYDVKM. Unmatched junction bases numbered 6, after V lost 6 bases and J lost 3 bases. This chain's CDR3 is CASRGSGGATDTQYF. The CDR3 DNA sequence: TGTGCCAGCAGGGGAAGCGGGGGGGCAACAGATACGCAGTATTTT.

The V call is TRBV11-2, the J call TRBJ1-1; the D gene is possibly TRBD1 (6 bases). In germline, CDR1 is SGHAT, CDR2 FQNNGV. V shed 3 bases and J shed 8 bases, with 16 bases lying between them. CDR3 size: 14 residues. The CDR3 reads CASSFDRPVREAFF. CDR3 bases: TGTGCCAGCAGCTTCGACAGGCCCGTGCGGGAAGCTTTCTTT.

This clone has just one count. This rearrangement joins TRBV7-4 to TRBJ2-7; 8 bases match TRBD1. V lost 5 bases to trimming and J lost 6 bases; unmatched junction nucleotides: 9. The CDR3 has 14 residues. Germline V gives CDR1 SGHVT, CDR2 SQSDAQ. The CDR3 coding sequence is TGTGCCAGCAGCGGCGGACAGGGAGGTTGCGAGCAGTACTTC. It codes for CASSGGQGGCEQYF. The full variable domain, completed using reference TRBV7-4 and TRBJ2-7, is GAGVSQSPRYKVAKRGRDVALRCDSISGHVTLYWYRQTLGQGSEVLTYSQSDAQRDKSGRPSGRFSAERPERSVSTLKIQRTEQGDSAVYLCASSGGQGGCEQYFGPGTRLTVT.

The genes are TRBV10-3 and TRBJ2-5; D is possibly TRBD2 (5 bases). V lost 4 bases and J lost 5, with 14 bases in between. CDR1 is ENHRY and CDR2 is SYGVKD in the germline V gene. CDR3 length: 14 residues. Here the CDR3 reads CAISVGGEMETQYF. The CDR3 nucleotides are TGTGCCATCAGTGTTGGTGGGGAGATGGAGACCCAGTACTTC.

The chain joins TRBV7-7 to TRBJ1-4, with TRBD1 matching over 7 bases. The CDR3 loop spans 14 amino acids. V was clipped by 4 bases and J by 6 bases; unmatched bases: 5. Germline loops: CDR1 SSHAT, CDR2 FNYEAQ (reference sequence). Here the CDR3 reads CASSSFQGDEKLFF. DNA for the CDR3: TGTGCCAGCAGCTCGTTCCAGGGGGATGAAAAACTGTTTTTT.

This clone was counted only a few times. The rearrangement uses TRBV2 and TRBJ1-1, with unresolved D. CDR1 is SNHLY and CDR2 is FYNNEI in the germline V gene. This CDR3 region has 10 residues. Trimming removed 8 bases at V and 7 bases at J, with 8 bases between. The CDR3 coding sequence is TGTGCCAGCCGAAGGAGTGAAGCTTTCTTT. This sequence encodes CASRRSEAFF.

The chain couples TRBV2 to TRBJ2-3, with TRBD2 matching over 10 bases. The CDR3 sequence is 16 residues long. V lost 2 bases to trimming and J lost 5 bases; unmatched junction nucleotides: 7. Germline CDR1 SNHLY, CDR2 FYNNEI. CDR3 sequence reads: CASSERGSGGRDTQYF. CDR3 DNA: TGTGCCAGCAGTGAAAGAGGTAGCGGGGGGAGAGATACGCAGTATTTT.

The chain joins TRBV11-1 to TRBJ1-1; D unresolved. Germline V gene sequence: CDR1 SGHAT, CDR2 FQDESV (reference sequence). Trimming pared 4 bases from V and 4 bases from J, leaving 7 bases between. The CDR3 is 12 residues long. The CDR3 nucleotides read TGTGCCAGCAGCTGGGGAGTCACTGAAGCTTTCTTT. Residues: CASSWGVTEAFF. The full variable domain, with the rest looked up from reference TRBV11-1 and TRBJ1-1, is EAEVAQSPRYKITEKSQAVAFWCDPISGHATLYWYRQILGQGPELLVQFQDESVVDDSQLPKDRFSAERLKGVDSTLKIQPAELGDSAMYLCASSWGVTEAFFGQGTRLTVV.

The chain employs TRBV28 and TRBJ1-5, with unresolved D. Germline V gene lookup returns CDR1 MDHEN and CDR2 SYDVKM. This CDR3 has 13 residues. V gave up 4 bases and J gave up 7 bases, with 11 bases separating them. The CDR3 DNA reads TGTGCCAGCAGTTATCCGGGTGGGCAGCCCCAGCATTTT. Protein product: CASSYPGGQPQHF.

The J gene is TRBJ1-2, the V gene TRBV9, with a possible D match to TRBD1 (5 bases). The V end was cut by 1 base, the J end by 4 bases, with 14 bases between. Germline CDR1 SGDLS, CDR2 YYNGEE. This CDR3 is 15 amino acids long. The CDR3 spells CASSVQGLGGYGYTF. The DNA of the CDR3 is TGTGCCAGCAGCGTACAGGGCCTCGGGGGCTATGGCTACACCTTC. The whole variable domain, filled in from reference TRBV9 and TRBJ1-2, reads DSGVTQTPKHLITATGQRVTLRCSPRSGDLSVYWYQQSLDQGLQFLIQYYNGEERAKGNILERFSAQQFPDLHSELNLSSLELGDSALYFCASSVQGLGGYGYTFGSGTRLTVV.

V is TRBV4-1 and J is TRBJ2-3, with TRBD2 identical over 8 bases. The CDR3 length is 16 residues. J was trimmed by 1 base and V by 4 bases; bases with no gene match: 7. Germline values: CDR1 MGHRA, CDR2 YSYEKL. The CDR3 bases are TGCGCCAGCAGCCCGCCAGTGACTAGCGGCACAGATACGCAGTATTTT. Residues: CASSPPVTSGTDTQYF.

The chain joins TRBV13 to TRBJ1-1; perhaps TRBD1 as D (5 bases). Germline CDR1 PRHDT, CDR2 FYEKMQ (reference sequence). The CDR3 runs to 16 residues. V lost 0 bases, J lost 1 base, and 12 bases lay in between. The CDR3 sequence is CASSLGGTLSNTEAFF. CDR3 DNA: TGTGCCAGCAGCTTAGGGGGGACCCTATCGAACACTGAAGCTTTCTTT.

This sequence joins TRBV5-1 and TRBJ2-1, with TRBD1 identical over 10 bases. The CDR3 has 16 residues. V shed 4 bases and J 1 base; nucleotides not matched to a gene: 5. The germline V gene encodes CDR1 SGHRS and CDR2 YFSETQ. The CDR3 here is CASSGTGDVSYNEQFF. In DNA, the CDR3 is TGCGCCAGCAGCGGGACAGGGGATGTATCCTACAATGAGCAGTTCTTC. The complete variable domain, with remaining parts taken from reference TRBV5-1 and TRBJ2-1, reads KAGVTQTPRYLIKTRGQQVTLSCSPISGHRSVSWYQQTPGQGLQFLFEYFSETQRNKGNFPGRFSGRQFSNSRSEMNVSTLELGDSALYLCASSGTGDVSYNEQFFGPGTRLTVL.

J is TRBJ1-4 and V is TRBV18; 11 nucleotides line up with TRBD1. Germline loops: CDR1 KGHSH, CDR2 LQKENI. The CDR3 sequence is 16 residues long. With 1 base clipped from V and 8 bases from J, the junction kept 6 bases outside the gene matches. The CDR3 sequence is CASSPLGQGAYEKLFF. DNA for the CDR3: TGTGCCAGCTCACCACTCGGACAGGGGGCCTACGAAAAACTGTTTTTT.

This clone was seen a few times. The same CDR3 is also encoded by other DNA sequences in this sample. V is TRBV11-2 and J is TRBJ2-3, with D possibly matching TRBD1 (5 bases). CDR1 SGHAT and CDR2 FQNNGV come from the germline V gene. Deletions cut 0 bases from V and 1 base from J, with 5 bases between. The CDR3 length is 14 residues. The CDR3 sequence: CASSLDRGTDTQYF. The CDR3 DNA sequence: TGTGCCAGCAGCTTAGACAGGGGCACAGATACGCAGTATTTT.

The rearrangement links TRBV5-1 to TRBJ2-3; TRBD2 matches 8 bases. CDR1 is SGHRS and CDR2 is YFSETQ in the germline V gene. The CDR3 runs to 14 residues. With 1 base clipped from V and 6 bases from J, the junction kept 4 bases outside the gene matches. CDR3 bases: TGCGCCAGCAGCTTGAGGACTAGCATCGATACGCAGTATTTT. It encodes CASSLRTSIDTQYF.

The V gene is TRBV20-1, the J gene TRBJ2-3; D is ambiguous. Looked up from germline, CDR1 is DFQATT and CDR2 is SNEGSKA (reference sequence). This CDR3 is 11 amino acids long. The V gene lost 5 bases and the J gene lost 5 bases, with 8 bases spanning the gap. The CDR3 bases are TGCAGTGCTGGCATTTTAGATACGCAGTATTTT. It yields the protein CSAGILDTQYF.

The chain recombines TRBV7-2 with TRBJ2-1; a weak D match, TRBD1 (6 bases). This CDR3 is built from 18 residues. V lost 1 base and J 1 base, leaving 17 bases between the germline ends. In germline, CDR1 is SGHTA, CDR2 FQGNSA. CDR3 in amino acids: CASSLDRGIERSYNEQFF. CDR3 coding DNA: TGTGCCAGCAGCTTAGATAGGGGGATAGAAAGGTCCTACAATGAGCAGTTCTTC.

The chain carries TRBV30 and TRBJ1-2; D is ambiguous. Germline CDR1 GTSNPN, CDR2 SVGIG (reference sequence). Trimming removed 3 bases at V and 2 bases at J, with 7 bases between. This CDR3 is 12 amino acids long. CDR3 in amino acids: CAWRTPNYGYTF. The CDR3 DNA reads TGTGCCTGGAGGACCCCAAACTATGGCTACACCTTC.